Listed below are T cell receptor beta chains from one sample, sequenced in a study of cytomegalovirus exposure and HLA in healthy donors. Method: immunoSEQ multiplex PCR; TCRdb's copy keeps in-frame clones and lacks some. The sample contains fewer than 130,000 clones, roughly three quarters of which appear only once. The sequenced material came from PBMCs. These receptor sequences come from a man under 40 in good health and CMV-seropositive. CDR3s include the opening cysteine and the closing phenylalanine or tryptophan. D genes are given only for firm matches. Not every row has a clone size; where given, it reads once, few, many or a size class.

- | TRBJ1-2 | TRBV29-1 | - | CSVDGGDYGYTF | TGCAGCGTTGACGGCGGGGACTATGGCTACACCTTC
- | TRBJ1-5 | TRBV6-1 | - | CASSVSPGQPQHF | TGTGCCAGCAGTGTCTCCCCAGGGCAGCCCCAGCATTTT
- | TRBJ1-2 | TRBV19 | - | CASSIARSRSDYGYTF | TGTGCCAGTAGTATCGCCAGATCACGTTCTGACTATGGCTACACCTTC
few | TRBJ2-1 | TRBV5-3 | TRBD2 | CARRTRLAGGPEQFF | TGTGCCAGAAGGACGAGATTAGCGGGGGGGCCTGAGCAGTTCTTC
few | TRBJ2-7 | TRBV6-1 | - | CASSHGQSAYEQYF | TGTGCCAGCAGCCACGGACAGTCCGCCTACGAGCAGTACTTC
- | TRBJ1-1 | TRBV29-1 | - | CSENPGLGLTLCAFF | TGCAGCGAGAACCCAGGGTTGGGCCTTACCCTGTGCGCTTTCTTT
- | TRBJ2-7 | TRBV6-1 | - | CASRPVYHYEQYF | TGTGCCAGCAGGCCAGTTTACCACTACGAGCAGTACTTC
once | TRBJ2-7 | TRBV6-5 | TRBD2 | CASSSGVAYEQYF | TGTGCCAGCAGTAGCGGGGTTGCCTACGAGCAGTACTTC
- | TRBJ1-1 | TRBV6-1 | - | CASRPGEGANTEAFF | TGTGCCAGCAGACCCGGGGAGGGCGCGAACACTGAAGCTTTCTTT
- | TRBJ1-1 | TRBV7-2 | - | CASSFGGLGTEAFF | TGTGCCAGCAGTTTTGGGGGCCTTGGCACTGAAGCTTTCTTT
- | TRBJ2-5 | TRBV7-9 | - | CASSSTGSQSETQYF | TGTGCCAGCAGTTCGACGGGGTCCCAGTCGGAGACCCAGTACTTC
- | TRBJ1-5 | TRBV10-3 | - | CAISGRENQPQHF | TGTGCCATCAGTGGTAGAGAGAATCAGCCCCAGCATTTT
- | TRBJ1-2 | TRBV30 | TRBD1 | CAWSVQGDGYTF | TGTGCCTGGAGTGTTCAGGGGGATGGCTACACCTTC
- | TRBJ1-3 | TRBV9 | - | CASSVALGNTIYF | TGTGCCAGCAGCGTAGCTCTTGGAAACACCATATATTTT
- | TRBJ1-2 | TRBV9 | TRBD1 | CASSPYSTGGGYGYTF | TGTGCCAGCAGCCCCTACTCCACAGGGGGCGGTTATGGCTACACCTTC
- | TRBJ2-1 | TRBV7-2 | TRBD2 | CASSRGLAATEQFF | TGTGCCAGCAGCCGAGGACTAGCGGCCACTGAGCAGTTCTTC
- | TRBJ2-7 | TRBV7-9 | TRBD1 | CASSPGQGRSEQYF | TGTGCCAGCAGCCCTGGACAGGGGAGGTCCGAGCAGTACTTC
- | TRBJ2-5 | TRBV11-1 | TRBD2 | CASSFDGLAGGQETQYF | TGTGCCAGCAGCTTTGATGGACTAGCGGGGGGCCAAGAGACCCAGTACTTC
- | TRBJ2-5 | TRBV4-3 | TRBD2 | CASSQDTGTSMETQYF | TGCGCCAGCAGCCAAGATACGGGGACTAGCATGGAGACCCAGTACTTC
- | TRBJ2-7 | TRBV4-1 | TRBD1 | CASSEGQGRDERYF | TGCGCCAGCAGCGAGGGACAGGGGCGTGACGAGCGGTACTTC
- | TRBJ2-7 | TRBV30 | TRBD1 | CAWSAPGQGYYEQYF | TGTGCCTGGAGCGCTCCGGGACAGGGGTACTACGAGCAGTACTTC
- | TRBJ1-4 | TRBV7-8 | TRBD1 | CASSLGAGQGAVIFNEKLFF | TGTGCCAGCAGCTTAGGAGCAGGACAGGGGGCGGTTATCTTTAATGAAAAACTGTTTTTT
few | TRBJ2-7 | TRBV30 | TRBD1 | CAWSVQGVQYF | TGTGCCTGGAGTGTACAGGGGGTGCAGTACTTC
- | TRBJ2-7 | TRBV6-5 | TRBD1 | CASSRTGLYEQYF | TGTGCCAGCAGTCGGACAGGCTTGTACGAGCAGTACTTC
- | TRBJ1-1 | TRBV19 | - | CASMGQSPEAFF | TGTGCCAGTATGGGCCAGAGTCCTGAAGCTTTCTTT
- | TRBJ2-1 | TRBV19 | TRBD2 | CASSIQAGGHNEQFF | TGTGCCAGTAGTATTCAAGCGGGGGGCCACAATGAGCAGTTCTTC
- | TRBJ2-7 | TRBV5-4 | TRBD1 | CASRQGTDYEQYF | TGTGCCAGCAGACAAGGGACAGACTACGAGCAGTACTTC
once | TRBJ1-6 | TRBV5-1 | - | CASSLAVTARNSPLHF | TGCGCCAGCAGCTTGGCCGTGACAGCCAGGAATTCACCCCTCCACTTT
- | TRBJ1-3 | TRBV6-1 | - | CASSPSSGSGNTIYF | TGTGCCAGCAGTCCCTCGTCAGGCTCTGGAAACACCATATATTTT
- | TRBJ2-7 | TRBV6-1 | TRBD2 | CASSEAGLAVYEQYF | TGTGCCAGCAGTGAAGCCGGACTAGCGGTGTACGAGCAGTACTTC
- | TRBJ1-2 | TRBV10-3 | TRBD1 | CAISDGFGQGYGYTF | TGTGCCATCAGTGATGGTTTTGGACAGGGCTATGGCTACACCTTC
- | TRBJ2-1 | TRBV7-2 | - | CASSLTTFSYNEQFF | TGTGCCAGCAGCCTTACAACATTCTCCTACAATGAGCAGTTCTTC
- | TRBJ2-1 | TRBV10-3 | TRBD1 | CAISELGQGSGSYNEQFF | TGTGCCATCAGTGAGTTGGGACAGGGCTCTGGCTCCTACAATGAGCAGTTCTTC
- | TRBJ1-2 | TRBV20-1 | - | CSARESYGYTF | TGCAGTGCTCGCGAATCCTATGGCTACACCTTC
- | TRBJ1-2 | TRBV7-3 | - | CASSLIQVNNYGYTF | TGTGCCAGCAGCTTAATACAGGTTAATAACTATGGCTACACCTTC
- | TRBJ1-2 | TRBV5-1 | - | CAGSAGTGVYGYTF | TGCGCCGGCAGCGCCGGGACGGGGGTCTATGGCTACACCTTC
once | TRBJ1-2 | TRBV6-6 | TRBD1 | CASSSGTGADGYTF | TGTGCCAGCAGCTCCGGGACAGGGGCGGATGGCTACACCTTC
- | TRBJ2-5 | TRBV5-1 | TRBD1 | CASSPTTGEETQYF | TGCGCCAGCAGCCCCACGACAGGGGAGGAGACCCAGTACTTC
- | TRBJ2-5 | TRBV11-3 | TRBD2 | CASSTKTRLAGYQETQYF | TGTGCCAGCAGCACAAAAACAAGACTAGCGGGGTACCAAGAGACCCAGTACTTC
once | TRBJ2-7 | TRBV7-9 | TRBD2 | CASSPPGAGGYEQYF | TGTGCCAGCAGCCCGCCGGGAGCGGGGGGTTACGAGCAGTACTTC
- | TRBJ1-1 | TRBV9 | - | CASSPIPPRYPNTEAFF | TGTGCCAGCAGCCCTATCCCCCCCCGGTACCCCAACACTGAAGCTTTCTTT
few | TRBJ2-5 | TRBV7-3 | TRBD2 | CASSLSGGQETQYF | TGTGCCAGCAGCCTTAGCGGGGGGCAAGAGACCCAGTACTTC
- | TRBJ2-7 | TRBV29-1 | TRBD1 | CSVKTGVGEQYF | TGCAGCGTTAAAACAGGGGTCGGAGAGCAGTACTTC
few | TRBJ1-5 | TRBV6-1 | TRBD1 | CASKSTGVGNQPQHF | TGTGCCAGTAAATCAACAGGGGTCGGCAATCAGCCCCAGCATTTT